These 8 T cell receptor beta chains originate from one sample sequenced in a study. Cells sorted as Tregs were CD4+, CD25+ and CD127-/low. TCRdb re-derived calls from the 5' RACE reads in MiXCR, one entry per CDR3 protein. This table has approximately 11,000 distinct CDR3 sequences, roughly 15% appearing once. Sequencing was performed on Tregs sorted from a lymph node. These receptors all stem from a female donor with breast cancer.

This clonotype is deemed medium-sized. This rearrangement joins TRBV12-3 or TRBV12-4 to TRBJ2-7, with D hard to call. The CDR3 sequence is 13 residues long. With 4 bases removed from V and 0 bases from J, the gap between germline ends came to 7 bases. CDR3 in DNA: TGTGCCAGCAGTTCCTCTTCCTCCTACGAGCAGTACTTC. Protein: CASSSSSSYEQYF.

This clonotype was observed at least ten times. The chain carries TRBV15 and TRBJ2-1; 8 bases fit TRBD2. Germline CDR1 is LNHNV and CDR2 is YYDKDF (reference sequence). Trimming took 3 bases from V and 0 from J; bases not matched to a gene: 4. This CDR3 has 16 residues. The CDR3 DNA sequence: TGTGCCACCAGCAGCCGGACTAGCAGCTCCTACAATGAGCAGTTCTTC. This translates into CATSSRTSSSYNEQFF.

With respect to this clonotype: A much larger clone sits a single nucleotide away, making a read error possible. The V gene is TRBV12-3 or TRBV12-4, the J gene TRBJ1-4; D is possibly TRBD1 (6 bases). The CDR3 extends over 14 amino acids. The CDR3, as DNA: TGTGCCAGCAGTTGGACAGCTTATAATGAAAAACTGTCTTTT. It translates to CASSWTAYNEKLSF.

This clonotype is categorized as medium-sized. The V and J genes are TRBV12-3 or TRBV12-4 and TRBJ2-5; 10 bases are shared with TRBD2. V trimming: 6 bases; J trimming: 5 bases; junction bases outside the gene matches: 3. The CDR3 contains 13 residues. In nucleotides, the CDR3 is TGTGCCAGCAGCACTAGCGGGACCGAGACCCAGTACTTC. Its translation is CASSTSGTETQYF.

The chain is built from TRBV14 and TRBJ2-1, with D perhaps matching TRBD1 (7 bases). This CDR3 is built from 14 residues. Germline CDR1 is SGHDN and CDR2 is FVKESK. Trimming shortened V by 4 bases and J by 9 bases, and 16 bases separated the two germline ends. The CDR3: CASSRAGTAGEQFF. The DNA for the CDR3 is TGTGCCAGCAGCCGCGCCGGGACAGCGGGTGAGCAGTTCTTC.

This clonotype is medium-sized by share. The V and J genes are TRBV12-3 or TRBV12-4 and TRBJ1-1; no reliable D call. The V and J ends lost 1 base and 0 bases respectively, with 9 bases between them. The CDR3 extends over 15 amino acids. CDR3 sequence reads: CASSLVPTVNTEAFF. The CDR3 DNA reads as TGTGCCAGCAGTTTAGTACCGACGGTGAACACTGAAGCTTTCTTT.

This clonotype is medium-sized within its sample. The V gene is TRBV25-1, the J gene TRBJ1-2; 8 nucleotides line up with TRBD1. V lost 4 bases, J lost 2 bases, and 9 bases stayed unmatched. This CDR3 is built from 16 residues. From germline, CDR1 is MGHDK and CDR2 SYGVNS. The CDR3 protein is CASSGLYRGSNYGYTF. DNA of the CDR3: TGTGCCAGCAGTGGTCTCTACAGGGGGAGCAACTATGGCTACACCTTC.

This clonotype is categorized as medium-sized. The rearrangement joins TRBV28 to TRBJ2-7; the D gene is possibly TRBD1 (5 bases). Germline V gene data show CDR1 as MDHEN and CDR2 as SYDVKM. Trimming left V 5 bases short and J 7 bases short, with 15 bases between. This CDR3 is built from 13 residues. The CDR3 nucleotides are TGTGCCAGCAGTGGGGCTCCACCCCGGGAGCAGTACTTC. It is translated as CASSGAPPREQYF.